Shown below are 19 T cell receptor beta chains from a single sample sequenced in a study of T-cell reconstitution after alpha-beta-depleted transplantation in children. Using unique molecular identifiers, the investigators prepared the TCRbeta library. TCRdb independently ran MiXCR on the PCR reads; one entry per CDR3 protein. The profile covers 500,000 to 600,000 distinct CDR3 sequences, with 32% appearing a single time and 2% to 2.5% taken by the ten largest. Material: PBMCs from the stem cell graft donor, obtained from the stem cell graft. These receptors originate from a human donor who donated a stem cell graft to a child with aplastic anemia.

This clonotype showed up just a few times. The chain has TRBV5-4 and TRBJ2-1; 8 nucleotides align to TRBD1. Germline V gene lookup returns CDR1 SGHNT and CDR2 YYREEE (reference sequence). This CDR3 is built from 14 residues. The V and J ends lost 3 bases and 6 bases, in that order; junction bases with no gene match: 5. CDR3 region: CASSSTGETNEQFF. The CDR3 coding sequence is TGTGCCAGCAGCTCGACAGGGGAAACCAATGAGCAGTTCTTC.

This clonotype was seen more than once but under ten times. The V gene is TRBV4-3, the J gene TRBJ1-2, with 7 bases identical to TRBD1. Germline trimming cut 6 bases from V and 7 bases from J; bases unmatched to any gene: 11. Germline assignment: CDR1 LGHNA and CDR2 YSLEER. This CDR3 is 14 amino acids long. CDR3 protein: CASRLETGKGGYTF. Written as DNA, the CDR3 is TGCGCCAGCAGACTTGAGACAGGGAAGGGTGGCTACACCTTC.

CDR3 residues: CASSAHPNQPQHF. In nucleotides, the CDR3 is TGTGCCAGCAGCGCCCATCCTAATCAGCCCCAGCATTTT. This chain uses TRBV9 with TRBJ1-5; D is unclear. The CDR3 runs to 13 residues. Trimming pared 3 bases from V and 4 bases from J, leaving 8 bases between. Germline V gene lookup returns CDR1 SGDLS and CDR2 YYNGEE.

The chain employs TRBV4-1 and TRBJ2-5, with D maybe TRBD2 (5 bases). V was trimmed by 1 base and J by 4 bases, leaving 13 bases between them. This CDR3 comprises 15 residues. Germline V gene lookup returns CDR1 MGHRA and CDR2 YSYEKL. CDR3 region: CASSQGTRESETQYF. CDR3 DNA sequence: TGCGCCAGCAGCCAAGGAACTAGGGAATCAGAGACCCAGTACTTC.

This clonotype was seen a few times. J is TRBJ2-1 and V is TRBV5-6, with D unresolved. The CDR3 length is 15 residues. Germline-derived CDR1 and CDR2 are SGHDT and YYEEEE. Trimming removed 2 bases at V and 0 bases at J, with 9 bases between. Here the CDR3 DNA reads TGTGCCAGCAGCTTCTGGAGTCCCTCCTACAATGAGCAGTTCTTC. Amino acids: CASSFWSPSYNEQFF.

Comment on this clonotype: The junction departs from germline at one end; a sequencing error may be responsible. CDR3 loop: CAISVGTGGDTQYF. CDR3 nucleotide sequence: TGTGCCATCAGTGTGGGAACGGGAGGGGATACGCAGTATTTT. J is TRBJ2-3 and V is TRBV6-2 or TRBV6-3; 8 nucleotides line up with TRBD2. The CDR3 length is 14 residues. The germline CDR1 and CDR2 sequences are MNHEY and SVGEGT.

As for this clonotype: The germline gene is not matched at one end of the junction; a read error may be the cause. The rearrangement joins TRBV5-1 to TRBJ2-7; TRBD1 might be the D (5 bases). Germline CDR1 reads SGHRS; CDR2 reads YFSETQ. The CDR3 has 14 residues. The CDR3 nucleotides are TGCGCCGGCAGCTTGAGCCAGGGAAGAACCATAGAGTACTTC. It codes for CAGSLSQGRTIEYF.

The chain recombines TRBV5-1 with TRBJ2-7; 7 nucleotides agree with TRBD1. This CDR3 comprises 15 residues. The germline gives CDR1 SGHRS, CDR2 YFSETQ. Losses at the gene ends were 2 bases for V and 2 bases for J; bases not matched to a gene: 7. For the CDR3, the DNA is TGCGCCAGCAGCTTAGTTCCGGGACAGCCCTACGAGCAGTACGTC. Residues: CASSLVPGQPYEQYV.

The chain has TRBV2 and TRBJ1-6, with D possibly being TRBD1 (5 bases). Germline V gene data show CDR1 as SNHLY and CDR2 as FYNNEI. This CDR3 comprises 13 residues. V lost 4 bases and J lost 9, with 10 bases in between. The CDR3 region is CASSARGTSPLHF. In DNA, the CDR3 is TGTGCCAGCAGTGCGAGGGGCACTTCACCCCTCCACTTT.

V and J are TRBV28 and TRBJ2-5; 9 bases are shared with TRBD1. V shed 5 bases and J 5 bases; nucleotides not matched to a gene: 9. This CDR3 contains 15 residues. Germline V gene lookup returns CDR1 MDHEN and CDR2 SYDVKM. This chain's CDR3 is CASSAPQGAGETQYF. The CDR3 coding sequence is TGTGCCAGCAGTGCCCCACAGGGGGCCGGGGAGACCCAGTACTTC.

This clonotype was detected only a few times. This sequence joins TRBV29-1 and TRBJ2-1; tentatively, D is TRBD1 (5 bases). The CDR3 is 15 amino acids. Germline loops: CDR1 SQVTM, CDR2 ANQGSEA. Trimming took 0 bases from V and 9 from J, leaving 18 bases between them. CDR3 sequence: CSVEDHKGRSSEQFF. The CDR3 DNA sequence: TGCAGCGTTGAAGATCACAAGGGGCGGTCGAGTGAGCAGTTCTTC.

CDR3: CASSEGTGHGNEQFF. CDR3 in DNA: TGTGCCAGCAGTGAGGGGACAGGCCACGGCAATGAGCAGTTCTTC. The chain recombines TRBV6-1 with TRBJ2-1; 8 bases are a match to TRBD1. The germline CDR1 and CDR2 sequences are MNHNS and SASEGT. With V trimmed by 3 bases and J by 6 bases, 7 bases remained unmatched. This CDR3 region has 15 residues.

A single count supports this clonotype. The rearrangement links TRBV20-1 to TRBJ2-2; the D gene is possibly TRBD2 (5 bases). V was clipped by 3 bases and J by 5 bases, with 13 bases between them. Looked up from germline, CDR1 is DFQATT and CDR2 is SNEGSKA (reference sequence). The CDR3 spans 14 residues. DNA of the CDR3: TGCAGTGCTAGTGCGGGCCCCACGACCGGGGAGCTGTTTTTT. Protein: CSASAGPTTGELFF.

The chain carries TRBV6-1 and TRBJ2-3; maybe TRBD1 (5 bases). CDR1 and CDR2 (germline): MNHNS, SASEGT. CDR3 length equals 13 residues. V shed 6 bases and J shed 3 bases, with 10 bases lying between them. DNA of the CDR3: TGTGCCAGCAGGCAGGGTTCGACAGATACGCAGTATTTT. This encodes CASRQGSTDTQYF.

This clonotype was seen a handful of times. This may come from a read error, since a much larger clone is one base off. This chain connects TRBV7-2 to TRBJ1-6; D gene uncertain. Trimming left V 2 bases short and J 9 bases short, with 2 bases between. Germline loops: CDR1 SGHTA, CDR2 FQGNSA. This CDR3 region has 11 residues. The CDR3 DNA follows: TGTGCCAGCAGCTTAACTTCACCCCTCCACTTT. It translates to CASSLTSPLHF.

CDR3 residues: CASSRERSSYNEQFF. CDR3 DNA sequence: TGCGCCAGCAGCCGAGAGCGGAGCTCCTACAATGAGCAGTTCTTC. The rearrangement uses TRBV4-3 and TRBJ2-1, with D possibly TRBD2 on 5 matching bases. The CDR3 runs 15 residues. Germline CDR1 is LGHNA and CDR2 is YSLEER. Deletions cut 4 bases from V and 0 bases from J, with 10 bases between.

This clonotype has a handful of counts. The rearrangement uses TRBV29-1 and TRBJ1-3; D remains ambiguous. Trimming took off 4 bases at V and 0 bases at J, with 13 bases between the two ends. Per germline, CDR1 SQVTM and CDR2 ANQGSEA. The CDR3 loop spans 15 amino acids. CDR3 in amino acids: CSVGRDSSSGNTIYF. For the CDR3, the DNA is TGCAGCGTTGGAAGGGATTCGAGCTCTGGAAACACCATATATTTT.

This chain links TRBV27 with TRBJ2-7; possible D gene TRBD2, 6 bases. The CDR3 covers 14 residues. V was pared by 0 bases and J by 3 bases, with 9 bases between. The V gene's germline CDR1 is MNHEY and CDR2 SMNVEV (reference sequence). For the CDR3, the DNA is TGTGCCAGCAGTTTATCGGCCGGGGGCTACGAGCAGTACGTC. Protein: CASSLSAGGYEQYV.

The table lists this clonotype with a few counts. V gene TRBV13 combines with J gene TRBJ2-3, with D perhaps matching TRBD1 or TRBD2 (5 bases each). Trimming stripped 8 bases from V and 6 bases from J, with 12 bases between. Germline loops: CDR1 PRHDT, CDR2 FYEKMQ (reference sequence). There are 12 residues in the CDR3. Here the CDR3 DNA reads TGTGCCAGCGCTCGGGGCCGGGATACGCAGTATTTT. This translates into CASARGRDTQYF.